This TCR beta chain originates from a study of cytomegalovirus exposure and HLA in healthy donors. Study details: Of over 300 genotyped donors, around 84% clustered with self-reported Caucasian donors.

With respect to this clone: Its antigen is undetermined.

Vbeta (60) and Jbeta (13) primers were used in the PCR. Measured with immunoSEQ multiplex PCR; TCRdb has only the in-frame clones, and not every one. Of nearly 200,000 clones listed, 70% to 80% were seen once; the top ten hold around 0.42%. Study-level points and caveats: In a later analysis, V- and J-gene trimming of beta chains associated with a DCLRE1C missense variant, replicated independently. Being productive about 87% or about 30% of the time was typical of most TCR beta V segments in an earlier analysis. In a later analysis, across HLA loci, associated TCR counts were highest for DRB1, lowest for HLA-C.

The germline gives CDR1 MRHNA, CDR2 SNTAGT. This CDR3 has 13 residues. Trimming at V came to 8 bases and at J to 4 bases, leaving 3 bases not matched to a gene. Sequenced sample: PBMCs. This chain uses TRBV6-4 with TRBJ2-1; 9 nucleotides agree with TRBD2. The source of this sequence is a male donor in good health and CMV-seropositive. CDR3 sequence reads: CASAGGPYNEQFF. CDR3 nucleotide sequence: TGTGCCAGCGCGGGAGGGCCGTACAATGAGCAGTTCTTC.